This TCR beta chain was found in a study of T cell responses to AZD1222 COVID-19 vaccine. Trimming stripped 4 bases from V and 1 base from J, with 8 bases between. Germline assignment: CDR1 SGHRS and CDR2 YFSETQ. The CDR3 extends over 13 amino acids. TCRdb's table, derived via immunoSEQ multiplex PCR, lists solely in-frame clones and lacks some. The repertoire consists of some 140,000 clones, with over 90% occurring once and the leading ten covering 0.75% to 0.95%. Specimen: peripheral blood, collected on day 0 of AZD1222 vaccination. The chain joins TRBV5-1 to TRBJ1-1; D not resolved. The clonotype originates from an adult in good health. CDR3 DNA sequence: TGCGCCAGCAGCCCGGCGAAGAACACTGAAGCTTTCTTT. Its translation is CASSPAKNTEAFF.